A single sample is the source of the 3 T cell receptor beta chains below, sequenced in a study of human T cells and chemical hapten exposure. TCRdb re-derived calls from the RACE reads in MiXCR, one entry per CDR3 protein. The sample holds roughly 97,000 distinct CDR3 sequences, 25% to 30% seen once. Time point reported: patch test 3, about 24 weeks after DPC sensitization. Treatment noted: therapeutic diphenylcyclopropenone sensitization with weekly scalp DPC. The material was whole blood, obtained in connection with sensitization to the hapten diphenylcyclopropenone (DPC). The receptors here all came from a middle-aged man with alopecia areata. Some clones in this sample may be carry-over from other donors' samples.

There are a few counts of this clonotype. The CDR3 coding sequence is TGTGCCAGCAGCCTTGGCGGGGGAAGGGATGAGCAGTTCTTC. It codes for CASSLGGGRDEQFF. V and J are TRBV5-5 and TRBJ2-1, with 7 bases matching TRBD2. Germline V gene lookup returns CDR1 SGHKS and CDR2 YYEKEE (reference sequence). With 4 bases clipped from V and 8 bases from J, the junction kept 9 bases outside the gene matches. The length of the CDR3 is 14 residues.

The CDR3 sequence: CASSLSPTGVRPYGYTF. CDR3 nucleotide sequence: TGTGCCAGCAGCTTGTCCCCTACAGGGGTCCGCCCCTATGGCTACACCTTC. The chain uses TRBV5-6 and TRBJ1-2; 7 bases line up with TRBD1. The CDR3 covers 17 residues. The germline gives CDR1 SGHDT, CDR2 YYEEEE. V lost 1 base and J lost 4; bases outside the gene matches: 13.

The genes are TRBV10-2 and TRBJ2-7; the D gene is possibly TRBD1 (6 bases). Trimming took 6 bases from V and 5 from J, leaving 17 bases between them. The CDR3 has 14 residues. Germline CDR1 and CDR2: WSHSY and SAAADI. The CDR3 DNA follows: TGCGCCAGCAGATCTGCAGGGGAGTTTAACGAGCAGTACTTC. This gives the protein CASRSAGEFNEQYF.